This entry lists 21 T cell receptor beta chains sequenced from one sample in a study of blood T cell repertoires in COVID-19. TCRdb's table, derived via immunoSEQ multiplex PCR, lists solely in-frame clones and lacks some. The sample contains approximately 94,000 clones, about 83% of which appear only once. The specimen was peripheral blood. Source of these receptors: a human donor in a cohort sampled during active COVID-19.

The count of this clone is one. In DNA form, the CDR3 reads TGCGCCAGCAGCAGCGGACAGGGGGGTTTATACGAGCAGTACTTC. Translating it yields CASSSGQGGLYEQYF. J is TRBJ2-7 and V is TRBV5-1; TRBD1 agrees at 10 bases. Germline CDR1 is SGHRS and CDR2 is YFSETQ. The CDR3 contains 15 residues. J was trimmed by 4 bases and V by 4 bases; bases with no gene match: 8.

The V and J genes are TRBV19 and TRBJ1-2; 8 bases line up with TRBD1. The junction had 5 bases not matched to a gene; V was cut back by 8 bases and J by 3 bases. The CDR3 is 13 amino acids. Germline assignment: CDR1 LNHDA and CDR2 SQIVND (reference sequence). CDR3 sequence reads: CASSPTGDYGYTF. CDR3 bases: TGTGCCAGTTCCCCGACAGGGGACTATGGCTACACCTTC.

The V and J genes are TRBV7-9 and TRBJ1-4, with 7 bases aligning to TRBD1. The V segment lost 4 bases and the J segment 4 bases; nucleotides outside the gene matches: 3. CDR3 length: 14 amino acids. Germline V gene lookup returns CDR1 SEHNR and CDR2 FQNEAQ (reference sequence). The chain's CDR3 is CASSYGQVNEKLFF. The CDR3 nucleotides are TGTGCCAGCAGCTACGGACAGGTTAATGAAAAACTGTTTTTT.

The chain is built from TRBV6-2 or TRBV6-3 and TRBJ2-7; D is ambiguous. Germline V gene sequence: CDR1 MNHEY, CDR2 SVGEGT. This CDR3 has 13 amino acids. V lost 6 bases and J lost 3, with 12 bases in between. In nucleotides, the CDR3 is TGTGCCAGCAGCCAAACCGGTCGCTACGAGCAGTACTTC. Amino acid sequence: CASSQTGRYEQYF.

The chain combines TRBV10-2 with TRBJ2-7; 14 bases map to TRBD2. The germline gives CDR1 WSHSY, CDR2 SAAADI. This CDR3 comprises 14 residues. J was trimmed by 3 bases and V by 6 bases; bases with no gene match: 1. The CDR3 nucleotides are TGCGCCAGCAGGGGACTAGCGGGGGTCTACGAGCAGTACTTC. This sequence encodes CASRGLAGVYEQYF.

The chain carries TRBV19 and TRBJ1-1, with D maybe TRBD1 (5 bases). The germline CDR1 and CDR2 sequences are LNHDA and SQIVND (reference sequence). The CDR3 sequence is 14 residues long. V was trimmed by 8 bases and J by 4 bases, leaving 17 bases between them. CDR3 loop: CASGGRPGRTEAFF. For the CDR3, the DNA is TGTGCCAGTGGGGGGAGGCCGGGACGCACTGAAGCTTTCTTT. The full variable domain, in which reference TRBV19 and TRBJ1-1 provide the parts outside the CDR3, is DGGITQSPKYLFRKEGQNVTLSCEQNLNHDAMYWYRQDPGQGLRLIYYSQIVNDFQKGDIAEGYSVSREKKESFPLTVTSAQKNPTAFYLCASGGRPGRTEAFFGQGTRLTVV.

CDR3 nucleotides: TGTGCCAGCAGCTTGGTAGCGGGGGGCGGCAATGAGCAGTTCTTC. Translated: CASSLVAGGGNEQFF. The J gene is TRBJ2-1, the V gene TRBV5-6; 10 nucleotides align to TRBD2. The J segment lost 6 bases and the V segment lost 0 bases, leaving 3 bases of the junction unmatched. CDR1 and CDR2 (germline): SGHDT, YYEEEE. This CDR3 is built from 15 residues.

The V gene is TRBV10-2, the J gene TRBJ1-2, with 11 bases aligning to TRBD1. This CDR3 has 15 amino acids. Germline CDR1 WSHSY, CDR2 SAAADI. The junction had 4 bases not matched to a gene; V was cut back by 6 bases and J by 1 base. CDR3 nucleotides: TGCGCCAGCAGCCTAGGGACAGGGGGTAACTATGGCTACACCTTC. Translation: CASSLGTGGNYGYTF.

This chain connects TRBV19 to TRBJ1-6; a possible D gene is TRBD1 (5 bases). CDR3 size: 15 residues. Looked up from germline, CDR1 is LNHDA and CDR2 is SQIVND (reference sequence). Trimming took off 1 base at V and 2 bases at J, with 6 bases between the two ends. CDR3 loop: CASSIGTPYNSPLHF. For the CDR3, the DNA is TGTGCCAGTAGTATAGGGACACCCTATAATTCACCCCTCCACTTT.

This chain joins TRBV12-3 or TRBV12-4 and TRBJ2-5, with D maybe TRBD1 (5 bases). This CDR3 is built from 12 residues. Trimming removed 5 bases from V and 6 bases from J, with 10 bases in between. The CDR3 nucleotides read TGTGCCAGCAGTGTTCAGGGTCAGACCCAGTACTTC. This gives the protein CASSVQGQTQYF.

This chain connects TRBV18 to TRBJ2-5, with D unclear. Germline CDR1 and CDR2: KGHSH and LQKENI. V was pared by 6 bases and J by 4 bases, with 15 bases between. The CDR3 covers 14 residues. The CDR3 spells CASSPARNRETQYF. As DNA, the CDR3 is TGTGCCAGCTCCCCTGCGAGAAATCGAGAGACCCAGTACTTC.

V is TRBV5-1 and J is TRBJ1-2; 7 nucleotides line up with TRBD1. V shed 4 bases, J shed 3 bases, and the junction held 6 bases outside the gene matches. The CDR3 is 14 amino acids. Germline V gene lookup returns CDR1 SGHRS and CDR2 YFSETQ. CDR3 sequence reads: CASSDRDRYYGYTF. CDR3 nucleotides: TGCGCCAGCAGCGACCGGGACAGATACTATGGCTACACCTTC.

The CDR3, as DNA: TGTGCCAGCAGTTACCTCCAGGGTGCCCGGACTGAAGCTTTCTTT. It translates to CASSYLQGARTEAFF. The rearrangement joins TRBV6-5 to TRBJ1-1; TRBD1 might be the D (5 bases). This CDR3 has 15 residues. V lost 2 bases and J 5 bases, leaving 15 bases between the germline ends. Germline CDR1 and CDR2: MNHEY and SVGAGI.

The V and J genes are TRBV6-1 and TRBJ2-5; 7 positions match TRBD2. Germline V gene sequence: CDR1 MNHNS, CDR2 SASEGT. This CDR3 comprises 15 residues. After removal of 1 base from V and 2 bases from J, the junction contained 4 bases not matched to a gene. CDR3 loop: CASSEDAGVQETQYF. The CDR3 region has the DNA TGTGCCAGCAGTGAAGATGCGGGAGTACAAGAGACCCAGTACTTC.

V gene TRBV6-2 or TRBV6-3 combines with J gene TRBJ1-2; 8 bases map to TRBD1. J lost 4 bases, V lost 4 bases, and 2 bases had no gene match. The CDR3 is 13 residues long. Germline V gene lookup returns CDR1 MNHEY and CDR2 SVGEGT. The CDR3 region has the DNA TGTGCCAGCAGTTCTCAGGGGGCCTATGGCTACACCTTC. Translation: CASSSQGAYGYTF.

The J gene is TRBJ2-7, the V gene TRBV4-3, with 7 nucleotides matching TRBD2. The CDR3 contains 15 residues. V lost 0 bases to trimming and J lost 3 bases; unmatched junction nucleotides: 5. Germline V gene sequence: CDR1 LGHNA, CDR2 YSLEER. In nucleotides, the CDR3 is TGCGCCAGCAGCCAAGATGGGGGGGTAGGCTACGAGCAGTACTTC. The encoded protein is CASSQDGGVGYEQYF.

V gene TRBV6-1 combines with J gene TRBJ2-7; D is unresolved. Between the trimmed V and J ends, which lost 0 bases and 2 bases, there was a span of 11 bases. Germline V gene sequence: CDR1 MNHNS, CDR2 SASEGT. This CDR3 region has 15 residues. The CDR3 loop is CASSEAGLNPYEQYF. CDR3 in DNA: TGTGCCAGCAGTGAAGCGGGCCTTAACCCCTACGAGCAGTACTTC.

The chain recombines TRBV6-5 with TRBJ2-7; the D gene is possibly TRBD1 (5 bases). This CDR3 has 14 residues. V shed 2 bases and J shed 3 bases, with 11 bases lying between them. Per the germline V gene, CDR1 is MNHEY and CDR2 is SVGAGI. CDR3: CASSYGRVRYEQYF. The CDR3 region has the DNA TGTGCCAGCAGTTACGGCAGGGTTCGCTACGAGCAGTACTTC.

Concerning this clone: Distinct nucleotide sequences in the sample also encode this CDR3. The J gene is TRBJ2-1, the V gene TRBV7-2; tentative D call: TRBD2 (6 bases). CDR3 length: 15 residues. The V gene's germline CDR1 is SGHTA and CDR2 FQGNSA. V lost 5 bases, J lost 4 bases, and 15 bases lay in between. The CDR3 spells CASSPGTGNYNEQFF. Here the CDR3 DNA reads TGTGCCAGCAGCCCGGGGACTGGGAATTACAATGAGCAGTTCTTC.

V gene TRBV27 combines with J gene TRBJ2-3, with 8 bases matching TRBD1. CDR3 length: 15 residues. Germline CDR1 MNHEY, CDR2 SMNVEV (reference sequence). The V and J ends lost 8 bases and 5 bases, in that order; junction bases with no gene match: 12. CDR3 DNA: TGTGCCAGCGGCGGCCAGGGCAGGGGGCTAGATACGCAGTATTTT. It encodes CASGGQGRGLDTQYF.

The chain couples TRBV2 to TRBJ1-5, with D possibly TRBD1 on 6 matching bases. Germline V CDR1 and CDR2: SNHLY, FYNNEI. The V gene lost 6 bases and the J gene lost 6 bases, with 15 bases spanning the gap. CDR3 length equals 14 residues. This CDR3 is CASRQGLLGQPQHF. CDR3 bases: TGTGCCAGCAGGCAGGGGTTGCTTGGTCAGCCCCAGCATTTT.